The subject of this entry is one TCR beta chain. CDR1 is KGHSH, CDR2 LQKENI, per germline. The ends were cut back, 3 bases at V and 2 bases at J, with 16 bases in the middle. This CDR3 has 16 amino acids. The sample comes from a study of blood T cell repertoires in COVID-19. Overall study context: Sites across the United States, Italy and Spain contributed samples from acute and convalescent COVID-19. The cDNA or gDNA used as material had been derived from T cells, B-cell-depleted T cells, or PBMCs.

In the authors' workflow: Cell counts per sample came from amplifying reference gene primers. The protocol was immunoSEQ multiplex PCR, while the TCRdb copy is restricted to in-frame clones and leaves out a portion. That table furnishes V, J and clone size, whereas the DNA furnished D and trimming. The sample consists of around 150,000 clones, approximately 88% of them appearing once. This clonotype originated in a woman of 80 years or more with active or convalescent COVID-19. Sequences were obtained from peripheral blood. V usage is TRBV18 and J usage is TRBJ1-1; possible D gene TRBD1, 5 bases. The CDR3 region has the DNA TGTGCCAGCTCACCCCAATTGAACAGGAGAAACACTGAAGCTTTCTTT. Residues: CASSPQLNRRNTEAFF.